This is a list of T cell receptor beta chains from one sample in a study of T cell responses to AZD1222 COVID-19 vaccine. The data were produced by immunoSEQ multiplex PCR, yet TCRdb's version contains in-frame clones alone and is incomplete. Recorded here are about 140,000 clones; the top ten clones represent about 2%. Input material: peripheral blood. Every receptor here comes from an adult in good health. Both conserved end residues are trimmed from each CDR3.

CDR3aa: SVERQANYGYT
len: 11
j_gene: TRBJ1-2
v_gene: TRBV29-1

CDR3aa: ASSLSGGFNYEQF
len: 13
j_gene: TRBJ2-1
v_gene: TRBV7-3

CDR3aa: ASSPTGRVGTEAF
len: 13
j_gene: TRBJ1-1
v_gene: TRBV7-3

CDR3aa: ASSEVGRSTTQSYTGELF
len: 18
j_gene: TRBJ2-2
v_gene: TRBV2

CDR3aa: ASSLGRGRNTGELF
len: 14
j_gene: TRBJ2-2
v_gene: TRBV7-8

CDR3aa: ASSQLPTASGGAF
len: 13
j_gene: TRBJ1-1
v_gene: TRBV3-1/TRBV3-2

CDR3aa: ASSLETGELF
len: 10
j_gene: TRBJ2-2
v_gene: TRBV7-3

CDR3aa: ASTSLVVLYGYT
len: 12
j_gene: TRBJ1-2
v_gene: TRBV6-5

CDR3aa: ASSYSGQGLHEQF
len: 13
j_gene: TRBJ2-1
v_gene: TRBV6-5

CDR3aa: ASSPKDRDNSPLH
len: 13
j_gene: TRBJ1-6
v_gene: TRBV4-2

CDR3aa: ASSSSQGVETQY
len: 12
j_gene: TRBJ2-5
v_gene: TRBV7-3

CDR3aa: ASTPKETQY
len: 9
j_gene: TRBJ2-5
v_gene: TRBV2

CDR3aa: ASSYSRGGASHEQY
len: 14
j_gene: TRBJ2-7
v_gene: TRBV6-2/TRBV6-3

CDR3aa: ASSFWGPNEKLF
len: 12
j_gene: TRBJ1-4
v_gene: TRBV28

CDR3aa: ASSLGPNTGELF
len: 12
j_gene: TRBJ2-2
v_gene: TRBV5-1

CDR3aa: ASSERGGVINTEAF
len: 14
j_gene: TRBJ1-1
v_gene: TRBV10-1

CDR3aa: ASSATDNYGYT
len: 11
j_gene: TRBJ1-2
v_gene: TRBV10-2

CDR3aa: ASSQGSSGGFTYEQY
len: 15
j_gene: TRBJ2-7
v_gene: TRBV4-3

CDR3aa: ASSPISVTGGKQPQH
len: 15
j_gene: TRBJ1-5
v_gene: TRBV18

CDR3aa: ASSADLFLETQY
len: 12
j_gene: TRBJ2-5
v_gene: TRBV9

CDR3aa: ASNREGAGANTEAF
len: 14
j_gene: TRBJ1-1
v_gene: TRBV19

CDR3aa: ASSLEGVNTEAF
len: 12
j_gene: TRBJ1-1
v_gene: TRBV5-1

CDR3aa: ASRGDGNEQF
len: 10
j_gene: TRBJ2-1
v_gene: TRBV2

CDR3aa: ASSPTPSPGEKLF
len: 13
j_gene: TRBJ1-4
v_gene: TRBV7-7

CDR3aa: ASSLGSGTEAF
len: 11
j_gene: TRBJ1-1
v_gene: TRBV7-2

CDR3aa: ASSQGTAPMDGYT
len: 13
j_gene: TRBJ1-2
v_gene: TRBV4-1

CDR3aa: ASSLDWVAPEAF
len: 12
j_gene: TRBJ1-1
v_gene: TRBV11-3

CDR3aa: ASGDTEAF
len: 8
j_gene: TRBJ1-1
v_gene: TRBV12-3/TRBV12-4

CDR3aa: APGGRGIDTQY
len: 11
j_gene: TRBJ2-3
v_gene: TRBV5-4

CDR3aa: ASSVEVGTQY
len: 10
j_gene: TRBJ2-5
v_gene: TRBV9

CDR3aa: ASSPDRAAGELF
len: 12
j_gene: TRBJ2-2
v_gene: TRBV11-2

CDR3aa: ASSLNIGRGEAGYT
len: 14
j_gene: TRBJ1-2
v_gene: TRBV18

CDR3aa: ASLKGITDEQF
len: 11
j_gene: TRBJ2-1
v_gene: TRBV28

CDR3aa: ASSSRQGADYGYT
len: 13
j_gene: TRBJ1-2
v_gene: TRBV9